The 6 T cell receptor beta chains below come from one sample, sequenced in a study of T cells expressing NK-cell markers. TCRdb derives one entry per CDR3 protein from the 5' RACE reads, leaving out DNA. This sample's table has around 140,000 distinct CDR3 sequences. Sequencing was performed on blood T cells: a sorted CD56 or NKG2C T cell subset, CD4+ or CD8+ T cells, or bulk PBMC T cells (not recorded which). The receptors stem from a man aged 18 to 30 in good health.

The CDR3: CASSVAHSYEQYF. The gene calls are TRBV9 and TRBJ2-7. The germline V gene has CDR1 SGDLS and CDR2 YYNGEE. The CDR3 loop spans 13 amino acids.

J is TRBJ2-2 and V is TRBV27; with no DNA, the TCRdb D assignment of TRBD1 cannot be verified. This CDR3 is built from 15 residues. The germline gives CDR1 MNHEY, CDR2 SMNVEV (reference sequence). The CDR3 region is CASSPGTLYTGELFF.

CDR3 loop: CASSPLWVGNTEAFF. The chain is built from TRBV18 and TRBJ1-1. The length of the CDR3 is 15 residues. From germline, CDR1 is KGHSH and CDR2 LQKENI.

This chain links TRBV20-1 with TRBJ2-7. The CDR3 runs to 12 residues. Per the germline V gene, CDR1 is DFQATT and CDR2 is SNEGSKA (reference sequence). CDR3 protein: CSAREYSNEQYF.

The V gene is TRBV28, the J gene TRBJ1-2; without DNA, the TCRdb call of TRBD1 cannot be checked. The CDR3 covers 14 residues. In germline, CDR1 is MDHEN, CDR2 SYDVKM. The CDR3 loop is CASSLVGGGYGYTF.

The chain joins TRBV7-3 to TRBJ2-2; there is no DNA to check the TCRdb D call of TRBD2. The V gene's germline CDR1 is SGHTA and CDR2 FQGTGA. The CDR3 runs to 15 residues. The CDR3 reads CASSLLGGDTGELFF.